This T cell receptor (beta chain) was recovered during a study of shared clonotypes between healthy human individuals (dated by TCRdb to 2020 to 2021). Broadly, across the study: The cohort comprised a couple of women and a few men aged 18 to 49 years. For each donor, three plates each were used for CD4 naive and CD4 memory, two plates were used for CD8 naive, and one plate was used for CD8 memory. Blood TCR repertoires of roughly five healthy adults were deeply sequenced to estimate repertoire size and the extent of clonotype sharing between individuals. Different laboratories and diverse techniques were used to prepare libraries and sequence TCR repertoires, to increase sequencing depth and limit assay-specific biases. Leukapheresis yielded between about 0.85 and 10 billion PBMCs per donor. Study-level results and caveats: Based on pairwise subsampling, the degree of clonotype sharing among donors was expected to be affected by sequencing depth. Naive subsets generally had larger estimated clonotype richness than memory subsets did. Clonotypes shared by all four sorted-subset donors showed higher generation probabilities than non-shared clonotypes. Sampling was restricted to blood, and TCR repertoires in tissue are likely to differ from TCR repertoires in blood. Approximately 5% of naive CD4, roughly 3.6% of naive CD8, approximately 2% of memory CD4, and about 0.4% of memory CD8 clonotypes were shared across several donors. The small number of donors limited the genetic and exposure-history diversity represented. Even with the large sequencing depth, rarefaction of the sorted-subset datasets indicated that sequencing was incomplete.

The CDR3 covers 13 residues, taking in both the cysteine and the phenylalanine. Only the CDR3 region is kept as DNA, spanning 39 bases read in frame from base 1. V and J are trimmed by 6 bases and 7 bases, and the gene matches miss 9 bases of the junction. The germline V gene encodes CDR1 MDHEN and CDR2 SYDVKM. As concerns this clone: Its antigen is currently not known. Base qualities are not at hand, and no much larger clone is one base apart.

Donors were healthy HIV-negative adults with no recently reported acute infections or vaccinations. Every donor was a Caucasian adult living in Nashville, Tennessee, USA. CD4+ T cells were enriched by magnetic negative selection, after which naive cells were positively selected on CD45RA and the negative fraction was taken as the memory subset. After blood collection by leukapheresis, PBMCs were isolated using Ficoll-Histopaque density gradient centrifugation and then cryopreserved in the vapor phase of liquid nitrogen. Analytical flow cytometry was used to check the purity and quantity of every magnetically sorted T cell population. From each sorted fraction, genomic DNA was isolated and quantified by UV absorbance on a Nanodrop 2000c. Using the deep immunoSEQ assay, TCR CDR3 regions were amplified from genomic DNA by multiplex PCR. For each cell subset, the extracted genomic DNA was distributed evenly across all wells of several immunoSEQ 96-well plates, and each plate served as one replicate. For sorted subsets, each replicate PCR was loaded with approximately 0.2 ug genomic DNA, equivalent to 30,000 or so T cell genomes. The purified libraries were quantified using a Qubit 3.0 fluorometer, sized with a Bioanalyzer 2100, and then quantified again using the KAPA Library Quantification kit. A separate single-read 150-cycle Illumina NextSeq 550 flow cell was used to sequence each immunoSEQ 96-well plate. The original methods were these. The immunoSEQ output contained only junctional sequences without quality scores, so filtering could not match that applied to full-length reads. To assign V/J genes and CDR3, sequences were annotated using PyIR, a Python wrapper for IgBLAST v1.9, with IMGT germline references. Reads were filtered out if the reads had weak V/J assignments (E-value above 1e-6), no CDR3, stop codons, out-of-frame junctions, or ambiguous translated residues. V3J clonotypes were defined by identical inferred V gene, J gene, and CDR3 amino acid sequence. The percentage overlap between two repertoires was calculated by dividing the number of shared unique clonotypes by the size of the smaller repertoire. Repertoire richness was assessed with RTK rarefaction, the Chao1 estimator, and Recon v2.1 estimates of unobserved clonotypes. Generation probabilities for all TCRbeta clonotypes obtained by the gDNA method from a handful of donors were computed using OLGA. The immuneACCESS repertoire file appears here via TCRdb, limited to in-frame rearrangements. These files lack a portion of the clones; in checked studies, under half of the deficit traces to unresolved V genes, and the cause of the others is not known. For V, J and clone size, that table is used; D and trimming come from the DNA. The sample records over 850,000 clones, about 84% of which are singletons. 0.61% of the sample rests with the top ten.

What was sequenced was memory CD4+ T cells from PBMCs. The sample's cell subset or site label, in plain terms: CD45RA-negative fraction. The receptor's source is a man between 18 and 29 years old in good health. Some clones in this sample may be carry-over from other donors' samples. This chain is built from TRBV28 and TRBJ2-7; 7 central bases correspond to TRBD2. The bases read TGTGCCAGCAGCTGGGGGGGGACTCAAGAGCAGTACTTC. It specifies CASSWGGTQEQYF. This CDR3, with the reference TRBV28 and TRBJ2-7 proteins standing in past its ends, gives the full variable domain DVKVTQSSRYLVKRTGEKVFLECVQDMDHENMFWYRQDPGLGLRLIYFSYDVKMKEKGDIPEGYSVSREKKERFSLILESASTNQTSMYLCASSWGGTQEQYFGPGTRLTVT.